The 31 T cell receptor beta chains below come from one sample, sequenced in a study of blood T cells in healthy people across ages. A second PCR of 7 to 11 cycles used a sample-barcoded 5' primer and a J-beta primer mix. TCRdb re-derived calls from the 5' RACE reads in MiXCR, one entry per CDR3 protein. The profile shows around 1,500,000 distinct CDR3 sequences, approximately 30% of them singletons. Material: blood. These receptors were collected from a woman in her twenties or thirties in good health.

This chain joins TRBV5-1 and TRBJ2-1, with TRBD2 identical over 11 bases. The CDR3 is 17 amino acids. Germline values: CDR1 SGHRS, CDR2 YFSETQ. J gave up 0 bases and V 3 bases, and 5 bases lay outside the gene matches. The DNA for the CDR3 is TGCGCCAGCAGCTCTTCTAGCGGGGGGTTCTCCTACAATGAGCAGTTCTTC. Protein product: CASSSSSGGFSYNEQFF. Together with reference TRBV5-1 and TRBJ2-1, the CDR3 gives the full variable domain: KAGVTQTPRYLIKTRGQQVTLSCSPISGHRSVSWYQQTPGQGLQFLFEYFSETQRNKGNFPGRFSGRQFSNSRSEMNVSTLELGDSALYLCASSSSSGGFSYNEQFFGPGTRLTVL.

Turning to this clonotype: Sequence at one end of the junction differs from germline and may be a read error. The chain joins TRBV9 to TRBJ2-3; 8 nucleotides line up with TRBD2. The CDR3 totals 14 residues. Germline CDR1 and CDR2: SGDLS and YYNGEE. The CDR3: CASSASGRQDTRYF. Written as DNA, the CDR3 is TGTGCCAGCAGCGCCAGCGGGAGACAAGATACGCGGTATTTT.

This chain joins TRBV7-9 and TRBJ2-2; D remains unclear. Trimming took 3 bases from V and 6 from J, leaving 11 bases between them. The CDR3 extends over 14 amino acids. The V gene's germline CDR1 is SEHNR and CDR2 FQNEAQ (reference sequence). The CDR3 region has the DNA TGTGCCAGCAGCTTCAGGCTAGAGTCCGGGGAGCTGTTTTTT. Translated, it gives CASSFRLESGELFF.

The chain uses TRBV12-5 and TRBJ2-1, with a tentative D call TRBD1 (6 bases). V lost 3 bases and J 5 bases, leaving 14 bases between the germline ends. CDR1 is LGHNT and CDR2 is FRNRAP in the germline V gene. This CDR3 spans 15 amino acids. DNA for the CDR3: TGTGCTAGTGGTTTACAGGGTTGGTCCCACAATGAGCAGTTCTTC. Translation gives CASGLQGWSHNEQFF.

The chain couples TRBV14 to TRBJ1-6; possible D gene TRBD1, 6 bases. Trimming shortened V by 1 base and J by 6 bases, and 13 bases separated the two germline ends. This CDR3 has 16 residues. Germline loops: CDR1 SGHDN, CDR2 FVKESK. The CDR3 nucleotides are TGTGCCAGCAGCCAAGGTGGTGGCAGGGGTAATTCACCCCTCCACTTT. As protein: CASSQGGGRGNSPLHF. The full variable domain, its missing parts supplied by reference TRBV14 and TRBJ1-6, is EAGVTQFPSHSVIEKGQTVTLRCDPISGHDNLYWYRRVMGKEIKFLLHFVKESKQDESGMPNNRFLAERTGGTYSTLKVQPAELEDSGVYFCASSQGGGRGNSPLHFGNGTRLTVT.

The table lists this clonotype with many counts. The rearrangement uses TRBV20-1 and TRBJ2-7; 7 bases align to TRBD1. The CDR3 covers 12 residues. Losses at the gene ends were 3 bases for V and 8 bases for J; bases not matched to a gene: 7. From germline, CDR1 is DFQATT and CDR2 SNEGSKA (reference sequence). The CDR3 DNA follows: TGCAGTGCTAGCCCCGGACAGGCAAAGCAGTACTTC. Its protein is CSASPGQAKQYF.

The chain uses TRBV6-5 and TRBJ1-1; D is unclear. CDR3 size: 14 residues. Trimming left V 2 bases short and J 4 bases short, with 11 bases between. CDR1 and CDR2 from the germline V gene are MNHEY and SVGAGI. Here the CDR3 reads CASSYLRKGTEAFF. CDR3 bases: TGTGCCAGCAGTTACCTAAGGAAAGGCACTGAAGCTTTCTTT.

In its sample, this clonotype was seen a few times. The chain joins TRBV20-1 to TRBJ1-1, with D possibly being TRBD1 (6 bases). Germline V lookup: CDR1 DFQATT, CDR2 SNEGSKA (reference sequence). The CDR3 is 14 residues long. Between the trimmed V and J ends, which lost 6 bases and 3 bases, there was a span of 17 bases. The CDR3 is CSAIGGVGYTEAFF. The CDR3 nucleotides read TGCAGTGCCATAGGGGGGGTTGGGTACACTGAAGCTTTCTTT.

This clonotype came up a few times. The gene calls are TRBV6-5 and TRBJ2-4, with D uncertain. This CDR3 is built from 12 residues. The V end lost 2 bases, the J end lost 13 bases, and 12 bases lay between the germline ends. Germline CDR1 and CDR2: MNHEY and SVGAGI. The CDR3 sequence: CASSYRENEQYF. The DNA of the CDR3 is TGTGCCAGCAGTTACAGGGAAAATGAGCAGTACTTC.

This sequence joins TRBV24-1 and TRBJ2-1; 9 bases match TRBD2. Trimming cost V 4 bases and J 8 bases; bases outside gene matches: 11. This CDR3 comprises 16 residues. Germline V lookup: CDR1 KGHDR, CDR2 SFDVKD. CDR3 residues: CATSDGGTSRRDEQFF. The CDR3 region has the DNA TGTGCCACCAGTGACGGAGGGACTAGCAGGAGAGATGAGCAGTTCTTC.

Regarding this clonotype: A single base separates this from a much larger clone, so it may be a read error. The chain is built from TRBV6-5 and TRBJ2-1, with 8 bases aligning to TRBD2. The better agreement between TRBJ2-7 and the DNA end casts doubt on the J call. This CDR3 region has 14 residues. The germline V gene encodes CDR1 MNHEY and CDR2 SVGAGI. The CDR3, as DNA: TGTGCCTCGGCGGGCGGGAGGACCTACAATGAGCAGTACTTC. It translates to CASAGGRTYNEQYF.

This chain's CDR3 is CASNAGGQGTHEQYF. DNA of the CDR3: TGTGCCAGCAACGCAGGGGGACAGGGGACCCACGAGCAGTACTTC. The V call is TRBV9, the J call TRBJ2-7; 10 bases align to TRBD1. Trimming removed 6 bases from V and 5 bases from J; junction bases left unmatched: 11. The CDR3 sequence is 15 residues long. The germline V gene has CDR1 SGDLS and CDR2 YYNGEE.

On this clonotype: The junction does not match germline at one end; this may be a read error. This sequence joins TRBV6-2 or TRBV6-3 and TRBJ2-6; TRBD1 matches at 8 bases. CDR3 length: 17 amino acids. In germline, CDR1 is MNHEY, CDR2 SVGEGT. DNA for the CDR3: TGTGCCAGCAGTTCCGGGACAGGAGCCTCTGGGGCCAACGTCCGGACTTTC. This encodes CASSSGTGASGANVRTF.

This clonotype was recorded many times. The rearrangement links TRBV20-1 to TRBJ2-1; 7 positions agree with TRBD2. There are 16 residues in the CDR3. V lost 2 bases, J lost 0 bases, and 7 bases stayed unmatched. Germline V lookup: CDR1 DFQATT, CDR2 SNEGSKA (reference sequence). This chain's CDR3 is CSARSREGSSYNEQFF. In nucleotides, the CDR3 is TGCAGTGCTAGATCAAGGGAGGGGAGCTCCTACAATGAGCAGTTCTTC.

The sample holds many counts of this clonotype. The rearrangement joins TRBV29-1 to TRBJ2-7, with D possibly called TRBD1 or TRBD2 (5 bases each). There are 13 residues in the CDR3. Germline loops: CDR1 SQVTM, CDR2 ANQGSEA. Between the trimmed V and J ends, which lost 6 bases and 2 bases, there was a span of 14 bases. CDR3: CSVSTGATYEQYF. The CDR3 bases are TGCAGCGTATCGACCGGGGCCACCTACGAGCAGTACTTC.

About this clonotype itself: A much larger clone differs from this one at a single base, so this may be a read error. The chain employs TRBV10-3 and TRBJ2-5; 8 bases align to TRBD2. V gave up 8 bases and J gave up 11 bases; unmatched junction bases: 7. CDR1 is ENHRY, CDR2 SYGVKD, per germline. The CDR3 has 11 residues. The CDR3: CAISGGVEQYF. The CDR3 nucleotides read TGTGCCATCTCCGGGGGGGTTGAGCAGTACTTC.

The chain recombines TRBV13 with TRBJ2-3, with 8 bases that match TRBD2. The CDR3 runs 15 residues. Trimming took 1 base from V and 5 from J; bases not matched to a gene: 5. In germline, CDR1 is PRHDT, CDR2 FYEKMQ (reference sequence). For the CDR3, the DNA is TGTGCCAGCAGCTTAGAAGCGGGAGAAGAAGATACGCAGTATTTT. This gives the protein CASSLEAGEEDTQYF.

V usage is TRBV5-1 and J usage is TRBJ1-2; 7 bases are shared with TRBD1. The CDR3 extends over 15 amino acids. The V segment lost 4 bases and the J segment 4 bases; nucleotides outside the gene matches: 10. The germline V gene encodes CDR1 SGHRS and CDR2 YFSETQ. The CDR3 protein is CASSPGTDRLYGYTF. CDR3 sequence (DNA): TGCGCCAGCAGCCCCGGGACAGACCGTCTCTATGGCTACACCTTC.

A few counts support this clonotype. The J gene is TRBJ2-1, the V gene TRBV6-1, with TRBD2 matching over 10 bases. There are 16 residues in the CDR3. The V gene end was trimmed by 6 bases and the J gene end by 1 base; junction bases not matched to a gene: 6. CDR1 is MNHNS, CDR2 SASEGT, per germline. The CDR3 is CASRGTSAKSYNEQFF. CDR3 bases: TGTGCCAGCAGAGGGACTAGCGCGAAGTCCTACAATGAGCAGTTCTTC.

The chain carries TRBV12-3 or TRBV12-4 and TRBJ2-1; 8 bases agree with TRBD2. V lost 5 bases and J lost 8; bases outside the gene matches: 11. CDR3 length: 15 residues. CDR3 coding DNA: TGTGCCAGCAGTCCCCAGCGGGGGTTGGGCGATGAGCAGTTCTTC. It is translated as CASSPQRGLGDEQFF.

This clonotype was detected only once. The junction shows a germline mismatch at one end, possibly a read error. This sequence joins TRBV11-2 and TRBJ2-7, with 9 bases identical to TRBD2. The CDR3 is 14 amino acids. CDR1 is SGHAT and CDR2 is FQNNGV in the germline V gene. The CDR3 region is CASSLAGTSYGQYF. In DNA, the CDR3 is TGTGCCAGCAGCTTAGCCGGGACTAGCTACGGGCAGTACTTC.

This clonotype was observed once. This may be a read error, as it is one base from a much larger clone. The rearrangement joins TRBV4-1 to TRBJ2-7, with a weak D call TRBD1 (5 bases). The V and J ends lost 4 bases and 2 bases respectively, with 15 bases between them. The CDR3 runs to 15 residues. CDR1 is MGHRA and CDR2 is YSYEKL in the germline V gene. CDR3: CASSRKDKGPYEQYF. The DNA of the CDR3 is TGCGCCAGCAGCCGCAAGGACAAGGGTCCCTACGAGCAGTACTTC.

This clonotype was counted many times. The rearrangement uses TRBV12-3 or TRBV12-4 and TRBJ1-2, with D possibly being TRBD1 (6 bases). The CDR3 runs to 13 residues. V lost 1 base, J lost 6 bases, and 9 bases lay in between. The CDR3 coding sequence is TGTGCCAGCAGTTTAGTGCAGGGGAATGGCTACACCTTC. It specifies CASSLVQGNGYTF.

The table lists this clonotype with a count of one. The V call is TRBV15, the J call TRBJ1-5; TRBD1 matches 9 bases. The ends lost 5 bases at V and 4 bases at J; junction bases unmatched: 6. Germline V CDR1 and CDR2: LNHNV, YYDKDF (reference sequence). CDR3 length equals 15 residues. The CDR3 region is CATSATGTGNQPQHF. In DNA, the CDR3 is TGTGCCACCAGCGCAACCGGGACAGGGAATCAGCCCCAGCATTTT. Looking up the rest from reference TRBV15 and TRBJ1-5 gives the full variable domain: DAMVIQNPRYQVTQFGKPVTLSCSQTLNHNVMYWYQQKSSQAPKLLFHYYDKDFNNEADTPDNFQSRRPNTSFCFLDIRSPGLGDTAMYLCATSATGTGNQPQHFGDGTRLSIL.

This clonotype was observed a handful of times. This chain uses TRBV20-1 with TRBJ2-2, with D uncertain. Germline loops: CDR1 DFQATT, CDR2 SNEGSKA (reference sequence). There are 12 residues in the CDR3. V was cut by 3 bases and J by 6 bases, with 8 bases left in between. This CDR3 reads CSASAGPGELFF. In DNA form, the CDR3 reads TGCAGTGCTAGCGCCGGACCCGGGGAGCTGTTTTTT.

This clonotype was seen a handful of times. The chain couples TRBV5-1 to TRBJ2-3; TRBD2 agrees at 11 bases. With 0 bases clipped from V and 4 bases from J, the junction kept 10 bases outside the gene matches. Germline CDR1 is SGHRS and CDR2 is YFSETQ. This CDR3 comprises 18 residues. This CDR3 reads CASSLGLAGRSAADTQYF. CDR3 DNA: TGCGCCAGCAGCTTGGGACTAGCGGGGAGATCCGCGGCAGATACGCAGTATTTT. Full variable domain (rest looked up from reference TRBV5-1 and TRBJ2-3): KAGVTQTPRYLIKTRGQQVTLSCSPISGHRSVSWYQQTPGQGLQFLFEYFSETQRNKGNFPGRFSGRQFSNSRSEMNVSTLELGDSALYLCASSLGLAGRSAADTQYFGPGTRLTVL.

This clonotype has a handful of counts. The J gene is TRBJ1-2, the V gene TRBV2; D remains ambiguous. V lost 3 bases and J lost 6, with 8 bases in between. Germline-derived CDR1 and CDR2 are SNHLY and FYNNEI. This CDR3 spans 12 amino acids. The CDR3 reads CASSDRWDGYTF. The DNA for the CDR3 is TGTGCCAGCAGTGATAGGTGGGATGGCTACACCTTC.

The V gene is TRBV28, the J gene TRBJ2-2; 8 positions agree with TRBD1. With V trimmed by 7 bases and J by 3 bases, 7 bases remained unmatched. Germline loops: CDR1 MDHEN, CDR2 SYDVKM. CDR3 length: 15 residues. The CDR3, as DNA: TGTGCCAGCACCCGCGGCAGGGGGCACACCGGGGAGCTGTTTTTT. Residues: CASTRGRGHTGELFF.

The chain carries TRBV27 and TRBJ2-7; D uncertain. The CDR3 covers 14 residues. The germline gives CDR1 MNHEY, CDR2 SMNVEV (reference sequence). Between the trimmed V and J ends, which lost 7 bases and 1 base, there was a span of 14 bases. The CDR3: CASIPGAPSYEQYF. The CDR3 region has the DNA TGTGCCAGCATCCCTGGTGCACCTTCCTACGAGCAGTACTTC.

This clonotype was found once. The V and J genes are TRBV20-1 and TRBJ2-3; 14 nucleotides match TRBD2. V lost 1 base to trimming and J lost 8 bases; unmatched junction nucleotides: 14. CDR1 is DFQATT, CDR2 SNEGSKA, per germline (reference sequence). CDR3 size: 18 residues. For the CDR3, the DNA is TGCAGTGCTAGAGGAGGACTAGCGGGGGGTAGGGCCGGGGCTACGCAGTATTTT. The encoded protein is CSARGGLAGGRAGATQYF.

The chain uses TRBV28 and TRBJ2-6; tentative D call: TRBD1 (5 bases). The CDR3 totals 15 residues. Trimming removed 9 bases at V and 0 bases at J, with 12 bases between. Germline values: CDR1 MDHEN, CDR2 SYDVKM. The CDR3 region is CASHRPDSGANVLTF. CDR3 sequence (DNA): TGTGCCAGTCACAGGCCAGACTCTGGGGCCAACGTCCTGACTTTC.